These 27 T cell receptor beta chains originate from one sample sequenced in a study of blood T cell repertoires in COVID-19. Clones were sequenced by immunoSEQ multiplex PCR, and TCRdb holds only the in-frame ones, with some missing. In the table there are 360,000 or so clones, about nine tenths of which are singletons. The sample consisted of peripheral blood. Every receptor here comes from an older woman with COVID-19, enrolled during active disease.

The CDR3 here is CASSLNNRGLNEQFF. The CDR3 DNA follows: TGTGCCAGCAGCCTAAATAACAGGGGGCTCAATGAGCAGTTCTTC. The chain combines TRBV5-6 with TRBJ2-1, with 9 positions matching TRBD1. This CDR3 spans 15 amino acids. Germline V gene lookup returns CDR1 SGHDT and CDR2 YYEEEE. J lost 6 bases, V lost 4 bases, and 8 bases had no gene match.

The rearrangement links TRBV6-5 to TRBJ1-2, with TRBD1 as a possible D gene (6 bases). From germline, CDR1 is MNHEY and CDR2 SVGAGI. V lost 6 bases, J lost 4 bases, and 15 bases lay in between. The length of the CDR3 is 14 residues. CDR3 sequence: CASRETGTFYGYTF. CDR3 DNA sequence: TGTGCCAGCAGGGAGACAGGTACCTTCTATGGCTACACCTTC.

This chain joins TRBV12-5 and TRBJ2-3; the D gene is possibly TRBD1 (5 bases). Germline V CDR1 and CDR2: LGHNT, FRNRAP. The germline V and J ends were trimmed by 6 bases and 1 base, with 8 bases remaining between them. This CDR3 has 13 residues. This CDR3 is CASGLTGTDTQYF. The CDR3 DNA sequence: TGTGCTAGTGGCCTGACAGGCACAGATACGCAGTATTTT.

CDR3 nucleotide sequence: TGTGCCATAGTAGGGGGTGGCGAGCAGTACTTC. This sequence encodes CAIVGGGEQYF. The chain carries TRBV2 and TRBJ2-7, with a tentative D call TRBD1 (6 bases). This CDR3 has 11 amino acids. The germline CDR1 and CDR2 sequences are SNHLY and FYNNEI. V was shortened by 10 bases and J by 6 bases, with 13 bases between the two germline ends.

In this sample, this clone turned up once. The genes are TRBV2 and TRBJ1-1, with TRBD1 identical over 10 bases. The CDR3 loop spans 14 amino acids. The ends lost 6 bases at V and 7 bases at J; junction bases unmatched: 8. Germline V gives CDR1 SNHLY, CDR2 FYNNEI. CDR3 nucleotide sequence: TGTGCCAGCAGGAGGGACAGGGGCTACGGTGAAGCTTTCTTT. Encoded protein: CASRRDRGYGEAFF.

The chain uses TRBV4-2 and TRBJ2-2; 9 positions match TRBD2. The CDR3 length is 18 residues. Germline lookup yields CDR1 LGHNA and CDR2 YNFKEQ. V was clipped by 0 bases and J by 6 bases; unmatched bases: 11. The CDR3 coding sequence is TGTGCCAGCAGCCAAGATTCCGGGACTAGCTTTAACGCCGGGGAGCTGTTTTTT. Translated, it gives CASSQDSGTSFNAGELFF.

This chain connects TRBV21-1 to TRBJ2-3; the D call TRBD1 from the table was never checked on the DNA. TRBV21-1 is described as a pseudogene. This CDR3 comprises 15 residues. This CDR3 reads CASSKGPKGRDTQYF. DNA of the CDR3: TGTGCCAGCAGCAAAGGACCGAAGGGGCGGGATACGCAGTATTTT.

J is TRBJ2-1 and V is TRBV5-1, with D tentatively TRBD2 (6 bases). Germline V gene sequence: CDR1 SGHRS, CDR2 YFSETQ. Trimming left V 0 bases short and J 9 bases short, with 16 bases between. The CDR3 covers 15 residues. Here the CDR3 DNA reads TGCGCCAGCAGCTTGGGCGGGAACCCTCCGTCTGAGCAGTTCTTC. Encoded protein: CASSLGGNPPSEQFF.

This clone was seen just once. V and J are TRBV2 and TRBJ2-2; TRBD1 is a possible D gene (5 bases). From germline, CDR1 is SNHLY and CDR2 FYNNEI. The CDR3 has 15 residues. V lost 5 bases, J lost 2 bases, and 12 bases lay in between. CDR3 region: CASSPRQTNTGELFF. DNA of the CDR3: TGTGCCAGCAGTCCCCGACAGACTAACACCGGGGAGCTGTTTTTT.

The CDR3 sequence is CASTRGSEKLFF. In DNA, the CDR3 is TGTGCCAGCACAAGGGGCTCGGAAAAACTGTTTTTT. The genes are TRBV2 and TRBJ1-4, with D perhaps TRBD1 (5 bases). Germline V gene data show CDR1 as SNHLY and CDR2 as FYNNEI. The CDR3 spans 12 residues. V was cut by 7 bases and J by 8 bases, with 11 bases left in between.

The chain uses TRBV19 and TRBJ2-2, with 10 nucleotides matching TRBD1. The CDR3 spans 16 residues. After removal of 5 bases from V and 4 bases from J, the junction contained 7 bases not matched to a gene. Germline V CDR1 and CDR2: LNHDA, SQIVND (reference sequence). CDR3: CASSPSDRGLTGELFF. CDR3 DNA: TGTGCCAGTAGTCCCTCCGACAGGGGGCTCACCGGGGAGCTGTTTTTT.

The V gene is TRBV12-1, the J gene TRBJ1-5. TRBV12-1 is marked as a pseudogene. The CDR3 length is 10 residues. The CDR3 coding sequence is TGTGCCACCTTAAATCAGCCCCAGCATTTT. Amino acids: CATLNQPQHF.

The chain links TRBV12-3 or TRBV12-4 to TRBJ1-1, with D possibly being TRBD1 (5 bases). This CDR3 has 13 amino acids. V lost 6 bases and J 5 bases, leaving 13 bases between the germline ends. The CDR3 loop is CASSPEGRTEAFF. CDR3 DNA sequence: TGTGCCAGCAGCCCGGAGGGGCGGACTGAAGCTTTCTTT.

This chain uses TRBV11-3 with TRBJ2-3; 7 nucleotides agree with TRBD1. CDR3 length: 15 amino acids. Germline V gene lookup returns CDR1 SGHNT and CDR2 YENEEA. V shed 5 bases and J 2 bases; nucleotides not matched to a gene: 7. The CDR3 sequence: CASSLRGSITDTQYF. The CDR3 DNA follows: TGTGCCAGCAGCCTCAGGGGGAGCATCACAGATACGCAGTATTTT.

This chain links TRBV5-6 with TRBJ1-3; the D is unclear. Germline CDR1 and CDR2: SGHDT and YYEEEE. The CDR3 spans 13 residues. Trimming stripped 1 base from V and 4 bases from J, with 6 bases between. CDR3 coding DNA: TGTGCCAGCAGCTTGAGCCGGGGAAACACCATATATTTT. Translation: CASSLSRGNTIYF.

The rearrangement uses TRBV7-2 and TRBJ1-6; D remains ambiguous. V shed 1 base and J shed 0 bases, with 10 bases lying between them. The CDR3 extends over 17 amino acids. CDR1 and CDR2 from the germline V gene are SGHTA and FQGNSA. The CDR3 loop reads CASSLVSGSSYNSPLHF. In DNA form, the CDR3 reads TGTGCCAGCAGCTTAGTCTCCGGGAGCTCCTATAATTCACCCCTCCACTTT. The whole variable domain, remainder taken from reference TRBV7-2 and TRBJ1-6, is GAGVSQSPSNKVTEKGKDVELRCDPISGHTALYWYRQSLGQGLEFLIYFQGNSAPDKSGLPSDRFSAERTGGSVSTLTIQRTQQEDSAVYLCASSLVSGSSYNSPLHFGNGTRLTVT.

The chain is built from TRBV28 and TRBJ2-5, with TRBD1 identical over 8 bases. CDR1 is MDHEN, CDR2 SYDVKM, per germline. Losses at the gene ends were 6 bases for V and 5 bases for J; bases not matched to a gene: 8. The CDR3 length is 14 residues. CDR3 amino acids: CASSRQGLAETQYF. CDR3 in DNA: TGTGCCAGCAGCCGACAGGGGCTTGCGGAGACCCAGTACTTC.

This clone was seen a few times. The rearrangement joins TRBV10-1 to TRBJ2-7; D remains unclear. This CDR3 has 13 amino acids. Germline-derived CDR1 and CDR2 are WNHNN and SYGVQD (reference sequence). Trimming stripped 4 bases from V and 6 bases from J, with 13 bases between. The CDR3 is CASSATPLSEQYF. In DNA form, the CDR3 reads TGCGCCAGCAGTGCCACACCCCTCAGCGAGCAGTACTTC.

This chain links TRBV20-1 with TRBJ2-5; 9 bases map to TRBD2. J was trimmed by 5 bases and V by 3 bases; bases with no gene match: 10. Germline V gives CDR1 DFQATT, CDR2 SNEGSKA (reference sequence). The CDR3 is 15 amino acids. For the CDR3, the DNA is TGCAGTGCTAGTCAACGGGCTAGCGGGGCTGAGACCCAGTACTTC. Its translation is CSASQRASGAETQYF.

This clone was recorded only once. The chain uses TRBV5-1 and TRBJ1-2; maybe TRBD1 (5 bases). Germline-derived CDR1 and CDR2 are SGHRS and YFSETQ. CDR3 length: 13 amino acids. V shed 5 bases and J shed 0 bases, with 8 bases lying between them. The CDR3 coding sequence is TGCGCCAGCAGGAGGACACCTAACTATGGCTACACCTTC. Its translation: CASRRTPNYGYTF.

Concerning this clone itself: The identical CDR3 is also encoded by other nucleotide sequences in the sample. This sequence joins TRBV5-1 and TRBJ2-2, with 11 bases that match TRBD2. The V segment lost 4 bases and the J segment 1 base; nucleotides outside the gene matches: 3. Germline lookup yields CDR1 SGHRS and CDR2 YFSETQ. The CDR3 is made up of 16 amino acids. The CDR3 sequence is CASSLLAGGNTGELFF. CDR3 bases: TGCGCCAGCAGCCTGCTAGCGGGGGGGAACACCGGGGAGCTGTTTTTT.

This chain connects TRBV25-1 to TRBJ2-3, with a tentative D call TRBD1 (5 bases). The ends were cut back, 1 base at V and 1 base at J, with 6 bases in the middle. The CDR3 contains 14 residues. Looked up from germline, CDR1 is MGHDK and CDR2 is SYGVNS. The CDR3 DNA reads TGTGCCAGCAGTGAATTACAGGGCACAGATACGCAGTATTTT. Encoded protein: CASSELQGTDTQYF.

This clone was found once. DNA of the CDR3: TGTGCCAGCCAACCCCAGGGGTTGAACACTGAAGCTTTCTTT. Protein product: CASQPQGLNTEAFF. V usage is TRBV18 and J usage is TRBJ1-1, with D perhaps matching TRBD1 (6 bases). Trimming shortened V by 8 bases and J by 0 bases, and 13 bases separated the two germline ends. Germline lookup yields CDR1 KGHSH and CDR2 LQKENI. The CDR3 sequence is 14 residues long.

The chain is built from TRBV21-1 and TRBJ1-5; the table's D call, TRBD1, was not checked against the DNA. TRBV21-1 is a documented pseudogene. The CDR3 has 11 residues. The CDR3 region has the DNA TGTGCCAGCAGCAACCCCTCACAGGGGGTATTT. It is translated as CASSNPSQGVF.

The rearrangement joins TRBV11-3 to TRBJ1-1; no definite D call. CDR3 length: 13 residues. The germline CDR1 and CDR2 sequences are SGHNT and YENEEA. The V and J ends lost 0 bases and 1 base respectively, with 3 bases between them. CDR3 residues: CASSLDQNTEAFF. The DNA of the CDR3 is TGTGCCAGCAGCTTAGACCAGAACACTGAAGCTTTCTTT.

As concerns this clone: This same CDR3 is encoded by further DNA sequences in the sample. The V call is TRBV2, the J call TRBJ1-5; D not certain. The germline V gene encodes CDR1 SNHLY and CDR2 FYNNEI. CDR3 length: 11 residues. Trimming left V 6 bases short and J 4 bases short, with 4 bases between. The CDR3 DNA sequence: TGTGCCAGCAGCCTAAATCAGCCCCAGCATTTT. This sequence encodes CASSLNQPQHF.

V and J are TRBV19 and TRBJ1-6; possibly TRBD1 for D (5 bases). The germline V gene has CDR1 LNHDA and CDR2 SQIVND (reference sequence). The CDR3 is made up of 16 amino acids. V lost 4 bases and J lost 6, with 16 bases in between. The CDR3 region has the DNA TGTGCCAGTAGTACCTCCCCGGCGGGGCCTAATTCACCCCTCCACTTT. Encoded protein: CASSTSPAGPNSPLHF. The entire variable domain, with the rest obtained from reference TRBV19 and TRBJ1-6, is as follows: DGGITQSPKYLFRKEGQNVTLSCEQNLNHDAMYWYRQDPGQGLRLIYYSQIVNDFQKGDIAEGYSVSREKKESFPLTVTSAQKNPTAFYLCASSTSPAGPNSPLHFGNGTRLTVT.